Presented here are 26 T cell receptor beta chains from one specimen sequenced in a study of blood T cell repertoires in COVID-19. Repertoires were generated with immunoSEQ multiplex PCR, while TCRdb's copy carries only in-frame clones and drops some. Of under 300,000 clones listed, approximately 90% are singletons. The sequenced material came from peripheral blood. Source of these receptors: a woman aged 40 to 55 with acute or convalescent COVID-19.

V gene TRBV6-5 combines with J gene TRBJ2-3; 8 nucleotides line up with TRBD1. The CDR3 covers 12 residues. Germline-derived CDR1 and CDR2 are MNHEY and SVGAGI. The ends lost 10 bases at V and 10 bases at J; junction bases unmatched: 10. CDR3 residues: CATRTGRQAQYF. The CDR3 DNA follows: TGTGCCACTCGGACAGGGCGCCAGGCGCAGTATTTT.

The rearrangement links TRBV6-1 to TRBJ1-2; TRBD1 is a possible D gene (5 bases). The germline V and J ends were trimmed by 0 bases and 2 bases, with 7 bases remaining between them. This CDR3 region has 14 residues. Germline assignment: CDR1 MNHNS and CDR2 SASEGT. The CDR3 sequence is CASSEAKGNYGYTF. The DNA for the CDR3 is TGTGCCAGCAGTGAAGCTAAGGGGAACTATGGCTACACCTTC.

This chain uses TRBV29-1 with TRBJ2-3; TRBD1 is a possible D gene (6 bases). Germline assignment: CDR1 SQVTM and CDR2 ANQGSEA. The V end lost 3 bases, the J end lost 4 bases, and 8 bases lay between the germline ends. This CDR3 spans 12 amino acids. CDR3 in DNA: TGCAGCGTTGAGGGGGCCCCAGATACGCAGTATTTT. Its translation: CSVEGAPDTQYF.

This clone was detected a few times. The rearrangement links TRBV10-1 to TRBJ2-5; D perhaps matches TRBD2 (6 bases). The CDR3 runs to 14 residues. V was shortened by 4 bases and J by 0 bases, with 9 bases between the two germline ends. Germline values: CDR1 WNHNN, CDR2 SYGVQD (reference sequence). The CDR3 here is CASSVGGYQETQYF. The CDR3 nucleotides read TGCGCCAGCAGTGTCGGGGGATACCAAGAGACCCAGTACTTC.

The CDR3 spells CSVKYRPTNEKLFF. DNA of the CDR3: TGCAGCGTCAAATACAGGCCAACTAATGAAAAACTGTTTTTT. This chain connects TRBV29-1 to TRBJ1-4, with D possibly matching TRBD1 (5 bases). Germline V gene sequence: CDR1 SQVTM, CDR2 ANQGSEA. V was cut by 6 bases and J by 0 bases, with 11 bases left in between. The CDR3 consists of 14 residues. The variable domain in full, completed from reference TRBV29-1 and TRBJ1-4, reads SAVISQKPSRDICQRGTSLTIQCQVDSQVTMMFWYRQQPGQSLTLIATANQGSEATYESGFVIDKFPISRPNLTFSTLTVSNMSPEDSSIYLCSVKYRPTNEKLFFGSGTQLSVL.

The V gene is TRBV6-1, the J gene TRBJ1-5; TRBD1 matches at 8 bases. Germline V gene sequence: CDR1 MNHNS, CDR2 SASEGT. The CDR3 is made up of 20 amino acids. V shed 4 bases, J shed 1 base, and the junction held 18 bases outside the gene matches. CDR3 protein: CASSANRGERMWWSNQPQHF. The CDR3 region has the DNA TGTGCCAGCAGTGCAAACAGGGGGGAGAGGATGTGGTGGAGCAATCAGCCCCAGCATTTT.

The CDR3 bases are TGCAGCGTGGGGGGGGACGGTCACACAGATACGCAGTATTTT. This translates into CSVGGDGHTDTQYF. The genes are TRBV29-1 and TRBJ2-3; 7 nucleotides align to TRBD2. CDR1 and CDR2 from the germline V gene are SQVTM and ANQGSEA. The CDR3 has 14 residues. The V gene end was trimmed by 6 bases and the J gene end by 2 bases; junction bases not matched to a gene: 8.

CDR3 DNA: TGTGCCAGCAGCTACGGACAGCAAGCTTTCTTT. As protein: CASSYGQQAFF. This chain joins TRBV5-6 and TRBJ1-1, with a tentative D call TRBD1 (6 bases). The CDR3 is 11 residues long. The germline gives CDR1 SGHDT, CDR2 YYEEEE. The V end lost 3 bases, the J end lost 9 bases, and 9 bases lay between the germline ends. Looking up the rest from reference TRBV5-6 and TRBJ1-1 gives the full variable domain: DAGVTQSPTHLIKTRGQQVTLRCSPKSGHDTVSWYQQALGQGPQFIFQYYEEEERQRGNFPDRFSGHQFPNYSSELNVNALLLGDSALYLCASSYGQQAFFGQGTRLTVV.

This chain connects TRBV3-1 (or the pseudogene TRBV3-2) to TRBJ1-1; D call uncertain. Germline CDR1 is LGHDT and CDR2 is YNNKEL (reference sequence). This CDR3 has 14 amino acids. V lost 1 base to trimming and J lost 8 bases, with 14 bases between them. DNA of the CDR3: TGTGCCAGCAGCCAAGGGGGATTGGGAGACGAAGCTTTCTTT. This sequence encodes CASSQGGLGDEAFF.

J is TRBJ1-1 and V is TRBV15; D is possibly TRBD1 (5 bases). The CDR3 spans 14 residues. Germline V CDR1 and CDR2: LNHNV, YYDKDF (reference sequence). The V end lost 0 bases, the J end lost 3 bases, and 8 bases lay between the germline ends. CDR3 sequence (DNA): TGTGCCACCAGCAGAGATCTCAGGGACACTGAAGCTTTCTTT. Amino acids: CATSRDLRDTEAFF.

V gene TRBV7-8 combines with J gene TRBJ2-5; 9 bases are shared with TRBD2. Germline CDR1 and CDR2: SGHVS and FQNEAQ. The trim removed 8 bases at V and 5 bases at J, leaving 12 bases unmatched. The CDR3 is 15 residues long. The CDR3 loop reads CASSVRRGGRETQYF. The CDR3 nucleotides are TGTGCCAGCTCCGTCCGGCGGGGGGGGAGGGAGACCCAGTACTTC.

The chain employs TRBV27 and TRBJ1-2, with D perhaps TRBD1 (5 bases). Trimming shortened V by 6 bases and J by 7 bases, and 21 bases separated the two germline ends. The CDR3 length is 15 residues. In germline, CDR1 is MNHEY, CDR2 SMNVEV (reference sequence). The CDR3 sequence: CASSPRWGGLTGYTF. In nucleotides, the CDR3 is TGTGCCAGCAGCCCGCGCTGGGGGGGACTGACTGGCTACACCTTC.

In this sample, this clone turned up once. The chain recombines TRBV9 with TRBJ2-5; the match to TRBD2 covers 11 bases. The junction had 5 bases not matched to a gene; V was cut back by 2 bases and J by 5 bases. This CDR3 has 15 amino acids. Per germline, CDR1 SGDLS and CDR2 YYNGEE. The CDR3 loop is CASSVSGGAVETQYF. DNA for the CDR3: TGTGCCAGCAGCGTTAGCGGGGGGGCCGTGGAGACCCAGTACTTC.

The rearrangement links TRBV5-8 to TRBJ1-1; 9 nucleotides match TRBD1. Germline V gene lookup returns CDR1 SGHTS and CDR2 YDEGEE. V shed 2 bases and J 7 bases; nucleotides not matched to a gene: 12. The CDR3 is 16 residues long. This CDR3 is CASSFLQHRGPDEAFF. The CDR3 coding sequence is TGTGCCAGCAGCTTCCTCCAACACAGGGGGCCTGATGAAGCTTTCTTT. The whole variable domain, remainder taken from reference TRBV5-8 and TRBJ1-1, is EAGVTQSPTHLIKTRGQQATLRCSPISGHTSVYWYQQALGLGLQFLLWYDEGEERNRGNFPPRFSGRQFPNYSSELNVNALELEDSALYLCASSFLQHRGPDEAFFGQGTRLTVV.

The gene calls are TRBV3-1 (or the pseudogene TRBV3-2) and TRBJ1-1; D is unresolved. V was cut by 0 bases and J by 10 bases, with 15 bases left in between. The CDR3 length is 14 residues. The germline gives CDR1 LGHDT, CDR2 YNNKEL (reference sequence). CDR3 bases: TGTGCCAGCAGCCAAGATGGGTCGGGAGGGCGAGCTTTCTTT. Protein sequence: CASSQDGSGGRAFF.

This sequence joins TRBV18 and TRBJ2-4, with TRBD2 identical over 7 bases. Germline V gene sequence: CDR1 KGHSH, CDR2 LQKENI. J gave up 6 bases and V 2 bases, and 4 bases lay outside the gene matches. This CDR3 has 14 amino acids. The CDR3 protein is CASSPAGGGNIQYF. In DNA, the CDR3 is TGTGCCAGCTCACCAGCGGGCGGGGGAAACATTCAGTACTTC.

This clone was detected a few times. The V and J genes are TRBV5-4 and TRBJ1-1, with 7 positions matching TRBD1. Per the germline V gene, CDR1 is SGHNT and CDR2 is YYREEE (reference sequence). The CDR3 is made up of 14 amino acids. Losses at the gene ends were 5 bases for V and 5 bases for J; bases not matched to a gene: 9. The CDR3: CASSSTGVRTEAFF. The CDR3 coding sequence is TGTGCCAGCAGTTCCACAGGGGTTCGGACTGAAGCTTTCTTT.

This sequence joins TRBV7-6 and TRBJ2-5; 12 nucleotides line up with TRBD2. Trimming took 5 bases from V and 7 from J; bases not matched to a gene: 8. Germline CDR1 and CDR2: SGHVS and FNYEAQ. The CDR3 sequence is 15 residues long. The CDR3 coding sequence is TGTGCCAGCAGCCTAACTAGCGGGGGGCCCCGGACCCAGTACTTC. This codes for CASSLTSGGPRTQYF.

This chain joins TRBV30 and TRBJ2-1; D perhaps matches TRBD2 (7 bases). Looked up from germline, CDR1 is GTSNPN and CDR2 is SVGIG (reference sequence). The CDR3 covers 16 residues. V was clipped by 2 bases and J by 6 bases, with 20 bases between them. The CDR3: CAWSYRAGASFNEQFF. The DNA of the CDR3 is TGTGCCTGGAGTTATAGGGCGGGGGCAAGTTTCAATGAGCAGTTCTTC.

The rearrangement links TRBV9 to TRBJ1-4; D not certain. The CDR3 runs 15 residues. Per the germline V gene, CDR1 is SGDLS and CDR2 is YYNGEE. The ends were cut back, 0 bases at V and 7 bases at J, with 13 bases in the middle. Here the CDR3 DNA reads TGTGCCAGCAGCGTAGGCGGGGTTCGAGTTGAAAAACTGTTTTTT. This gives the protein CASSVGGVRVEKLFF.

This sequence joins TRBV6-1 and TRBJ1-4; 9 positions agree with TRBD1. The CDR3 length is 18 residues. Germline-derived CDR1 and CDR2 are MNHNS and SASEGT. The V and J ends lost 4 bases and 0 bases, in that order; junction bases with no gene match: 9. CDR3 sequence: CASSALTGGLATNEKLFF. CDR3 sequence (DNA): TGTGCCAGCAGTGCTCTGACAGGGGGACTTGCAACTAATGAAAAACTGTTTTTT.

The rearrangement joins TRBV27 to TRBJ1-2, with 7 bases matching TRBD1. Trimming at V came to 5 bases and at J to 4 bases, leaving 4 bases not matched to a gene. CDR1 is MNHEY, CDR2 SMNVEV, per germline (reference sequence). This CDR3 is built from 13 residues. The CDR3 region has the DNA TGTGCCAGCAGTCAGGGGGTAATCTATGGCTACACCTTC. This sequence encodes CASSQGVIYGYTF.

This clone was picked up one time. The chain uses TRBV5-6 and TRBJ2-7; possibly TRBD1 for D (6 bases). Germline V gene lookup returns CDR1 SGHDT and CDR2 YYEEEE. The germline V and J ends were trimmed by 0 bases and 5 bases, with 15 bases remaining between them. The CDR3 loop spans 15 amino acids. CDR3 sequence: CASSLEVTGFDEQYV. In DNA form, the CDR3 reads TGTGCCAGCAGCTTGGAGGTAACAGGGTTCGACGAGCAGTACGTC.

The chain couples TRBV2 to TRBJ1-4; 9 bases align to TRBD1. Trimming cost V 2 bases and J 3 bases; bases outside gene matches: 10. This CDR3 has 18 amino acids. Per the germline V gene, CDR1 is SNHLY and CDR2 is FYNNEI. Here the CDR3 DNA reads TGTGCCAGCAGTGAAATCGGACAGGGGCAGGGGGCTAATGAAAAACTGTTTTTT. Residues: CASSEIGQGQGANEKLFF. The full variable domain, in which reference TRBV2 and TRBJ1-4 provide the parts outside the CDR3, is EPEVTQTPSHQVTQMGQEVILRCVPISNHLYFYWYRQILGQKVEFLVSFYNNEISEKSEIFDDQFSVERPDGSNFTLKIRSTKLEDSAMYFCASSEIGQGQGANEKLFFGSGTQLSVL.

This chain uses TRBV25-1 with TRBJ1-6, with a tentative D call TRBD1 (5 bases). The V gene lost 4 bases and the J gene lost 6 bases, with 10 bases spanning the gap. This CDR3 is built from 14 residues. Germline V lookup: CDR1 MGHDK, CDR2 SYGVNS. CDR3 nucleotides: TGTGCCAGCAGTGCGACAGAATTTAATTCACCCCTCCACTTT. It encodes CASSATEFNSPLHF.

J is TRBJ1-2 and V is TRBV6-5; 9 nucleotides match TRBD1. CDR3 length: 12 amino acids. V gave up 6 bases and J gave up 8 bases; unmatched junction bases: 4. The germline CDR1 and CDR2 sequences are MNHEY and SVGAGI. CDR3 DNA: TGTGCCAGCAGGGGGACAGGGCCCGGCTACACCTTC. This encodes CASRGTGPGYTF.